This TCR beta chain derives from a study of PD-1 blockade in classical Hodgkin lymphoma. Study results and caveats: Complete responders showed a baseline diversity that resembled the diversity of newly diagnosed patients.

Concerning this clone itself: The antigen remains unidentified.

Exposure to brentuximab vedotin varied, and each patient had relapsed following autologous stem cell transplantation. CD8+ T cell isolation from thawed PBMCs was performed by magnetic negative selection. TCRdb's copy holds only in-frame clones and misses some; the assay was immunoSEQ multiplex PCR. The sample holds 470 or so clones, over 65% seen once. The TCR originated in a human donor with classical Hodgkin lymphoma. The sequences come from CD8+ T cells from blood, collected at baseline.

The CDR3 nucleotides are TGCGCCGGGCTAGCGGGCGCTCGTCCAGATACGCAGTATTTT. Translating it yields CAGLAGARPDTQYF. The rearrangement uses TRBV5-1 and TRBJ2-3; 8 nucleotides line up with TRBD2. CDR3 length: 14 amino acids. Germline V gives CDR1 SGHRS, CDR2 YFSETQ. J was trimmed by 4 bases and V by 10 bases; bases with no gene match: 11.